This TCR beta chain is from a study of neurological immune-mediated disorders. Background on the study: The study included about 34 multiple sclerosis patients, about 31 relapsing-remitting and 3 secondary progressive. Findings and caveats of the study: HTLV-1-associated myelopathy had the most TCR clonal expansion, whereas multiple sclerosis had the least (lower than in healthy controls).

Unsorted libraries were prepared from 2 million PBMCs held at -80 C. A remark on this clonotype: The target antigen is unknown. As the CDR3 is not closed by the conserved phenylalanine or tryptophan, this likely results from a read error.

Per the germline V gene, CDR1 is DFQATT and CDR2 is SNEGSKA (reference sequence). This CDR3 has 13 amino acids. Trimming removed 4 bases at V and 3 bases at J, with 12 bases between. The cDNA was generated through 5'RACE incorporating 10-nucleotide random UMIs. TCRdb processed the 5' RACE reads anew with MiXCR; each CDR3 protein has one entry. Among about 80,000 distinct CDR3 sequences listed, about 5% were seen once. The V call is TRBV20-1, the J call TRBJ2-5; perhaps TRBD2 as D (6 bases). This sequence originates from a woman between 25 and 40 years old with multiple sclerosis. The sample was PBMCs. The CDR3 DNA reads as TGCAGTGCTAAGGTGGCGGGGAAAGAGACCCAGTACAAC. This gives the protein CSAKVAGKETQYN.